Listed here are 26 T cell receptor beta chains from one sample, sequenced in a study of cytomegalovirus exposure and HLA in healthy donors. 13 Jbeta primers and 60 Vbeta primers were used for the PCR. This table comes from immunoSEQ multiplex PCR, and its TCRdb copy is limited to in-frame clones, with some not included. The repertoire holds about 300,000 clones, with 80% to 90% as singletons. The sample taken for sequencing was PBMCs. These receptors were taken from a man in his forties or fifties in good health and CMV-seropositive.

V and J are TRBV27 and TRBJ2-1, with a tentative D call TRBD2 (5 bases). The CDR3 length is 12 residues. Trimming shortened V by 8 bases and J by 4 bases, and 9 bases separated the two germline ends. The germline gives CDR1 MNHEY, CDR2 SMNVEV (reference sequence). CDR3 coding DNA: TGTGCCAGCCGCGGGTGGTACAATGAGCAGTTCTTC. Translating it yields CASRGWYNEQFF.

The CDR3 nucleotides read TGTGCCAGCAGTGTCGGGACAGGTCGAGAGACCCAGTACTTC. This gives the protein CASSVGTGRETQYF. The genes are TRBV2 and TRBJ2-5, with 8 bases identical to TRBD1. Germline CDR1 reads SNHLY; CDR2 reads FYNNEI. The J segment lost 4 bases and the V segment lost 4 bases, leaving 5 bases of the junction unmatched. CDR3 length: 14 amino acids.

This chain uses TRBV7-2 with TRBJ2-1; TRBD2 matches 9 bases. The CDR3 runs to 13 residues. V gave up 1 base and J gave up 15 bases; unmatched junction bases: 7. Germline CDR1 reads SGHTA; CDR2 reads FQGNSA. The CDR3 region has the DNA TGTGCCAGCAGCTTAGTTTCCGCGGGAGGGCCGTTCTTC. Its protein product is CASSLVSAGGPFF.

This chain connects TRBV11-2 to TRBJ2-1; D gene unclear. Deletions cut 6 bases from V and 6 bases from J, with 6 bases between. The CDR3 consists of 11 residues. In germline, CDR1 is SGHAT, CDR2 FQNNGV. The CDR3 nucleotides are TGTGCCAGCAGTAACAGCAATGAGCAGTTCTTC. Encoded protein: CASSNSNEQFF.

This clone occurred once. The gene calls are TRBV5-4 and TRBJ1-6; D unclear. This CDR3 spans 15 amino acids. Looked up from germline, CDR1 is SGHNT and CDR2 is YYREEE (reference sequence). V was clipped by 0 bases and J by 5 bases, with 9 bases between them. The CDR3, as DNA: TGTGCCAGCAGCTTGGCCATCGGGAATAATTCACCCCTCCACTTT. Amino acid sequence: CASSLAIGNNSPLHF.

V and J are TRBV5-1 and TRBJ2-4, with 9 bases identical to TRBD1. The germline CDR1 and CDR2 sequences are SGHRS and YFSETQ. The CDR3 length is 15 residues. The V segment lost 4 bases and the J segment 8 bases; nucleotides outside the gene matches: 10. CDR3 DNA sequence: TGCGCCAGCAGCCAGGACAGGGGAGAGTGGGACATTCAGTACTTC. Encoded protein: CASSQDRGEWDIQYF. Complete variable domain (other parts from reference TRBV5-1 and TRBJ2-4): KAGVTQTPRYLIKTRGQQVTLSCSPISGHRSVSWYQQTPGQGLQFLFEYFSETQRNKGNFPGRFSGRQFSNSRSEMNVSTLELGDSALYLCASSQDRGEWDIQYFGAGTRLSVL.

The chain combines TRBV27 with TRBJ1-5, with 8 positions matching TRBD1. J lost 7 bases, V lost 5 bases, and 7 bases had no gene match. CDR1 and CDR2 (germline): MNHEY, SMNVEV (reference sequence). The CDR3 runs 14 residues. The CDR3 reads CASSPWTGMQPQHF. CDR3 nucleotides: TGTGCCAGCAGTCCCTGGACAGGGATGCAGCCCCAGCATTTT.

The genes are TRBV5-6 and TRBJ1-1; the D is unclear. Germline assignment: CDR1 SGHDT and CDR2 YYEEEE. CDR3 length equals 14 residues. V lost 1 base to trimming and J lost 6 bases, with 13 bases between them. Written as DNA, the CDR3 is TGTGCCAGCAGCTTGATGATCAGGAATCCTGAAGCTTTCTTT. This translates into CASSLMIRNPEAFF.

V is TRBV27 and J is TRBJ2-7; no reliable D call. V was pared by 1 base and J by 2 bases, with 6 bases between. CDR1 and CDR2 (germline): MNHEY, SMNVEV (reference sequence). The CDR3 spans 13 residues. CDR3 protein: CASSLFTAYEQYF. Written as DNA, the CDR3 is TGTGCCAGCAGTTTATTTACGGCCTACGAGCAGTACTTC.

CDR3 DNA: TGCGCCAGCAGTCAATCAAACGGGAATGAGCAGTTCTTC. Its translation: CASSQSNGNEQFF. V and J are TRBV23-1 and TRBJ2-1; no reliable D call. TRBV23-1 qualifies as an ORF whose function is uncertain. The germline V and J ends were trimmed by 0 bases and 7 bases, with 7 bases remaining between them. CDR3 size: 13 residues.

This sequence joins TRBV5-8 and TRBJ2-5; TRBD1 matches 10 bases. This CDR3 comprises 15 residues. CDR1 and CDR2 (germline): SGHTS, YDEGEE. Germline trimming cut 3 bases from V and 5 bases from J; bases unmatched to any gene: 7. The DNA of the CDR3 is TGTGCCAGCAGCTCACCGGGACAGGGGTTGGAGACCCAGTACTTC. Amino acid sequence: CASSSPGQGLETQYF.

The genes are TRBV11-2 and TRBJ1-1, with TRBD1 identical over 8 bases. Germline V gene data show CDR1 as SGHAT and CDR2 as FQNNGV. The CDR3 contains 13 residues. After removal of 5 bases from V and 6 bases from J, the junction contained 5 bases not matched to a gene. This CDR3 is CASSLGQGPEAFF. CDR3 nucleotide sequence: TGTGCCAGCAGCCTCGGACAGGGCCCTGAAGCTTTCTTT. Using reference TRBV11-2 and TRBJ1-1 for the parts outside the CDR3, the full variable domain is EAGVAQSPRYKIIEKRQSVAFWCNPISGHATLYWYQQILGQGPKLLIQFQNNGVVDDSQLPKDRFSAERLKGVDSTLKIQPAKLEDSAVYLCASSLGQGPEAFFGQGTRLTVV.

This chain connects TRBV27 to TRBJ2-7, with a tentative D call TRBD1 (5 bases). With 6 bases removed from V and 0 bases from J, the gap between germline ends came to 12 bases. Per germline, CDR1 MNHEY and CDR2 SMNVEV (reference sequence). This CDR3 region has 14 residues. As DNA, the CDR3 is TGTGCCAGCAGCCATAGACAGAGCTCCTACGAGCAGTACTTC. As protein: CASSHRQSSYEQYF.

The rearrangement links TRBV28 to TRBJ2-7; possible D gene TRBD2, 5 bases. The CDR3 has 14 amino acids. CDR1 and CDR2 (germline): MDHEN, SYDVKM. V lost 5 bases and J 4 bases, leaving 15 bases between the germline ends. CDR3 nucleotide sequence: TGTGCCAGCAGTCCAACGTGGGAGCGTTACGAGCAGTACTTC. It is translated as CASSPTWERYEQYF.

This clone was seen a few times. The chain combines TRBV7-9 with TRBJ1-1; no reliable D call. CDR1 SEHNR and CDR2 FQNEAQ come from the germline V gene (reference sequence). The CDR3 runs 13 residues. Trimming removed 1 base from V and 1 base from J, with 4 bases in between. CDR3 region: CASSLVRNTEAFF. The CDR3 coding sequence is TGTGCCAGCAGCTTAGTGCGGAACACTGAAGCTTTCTTT.

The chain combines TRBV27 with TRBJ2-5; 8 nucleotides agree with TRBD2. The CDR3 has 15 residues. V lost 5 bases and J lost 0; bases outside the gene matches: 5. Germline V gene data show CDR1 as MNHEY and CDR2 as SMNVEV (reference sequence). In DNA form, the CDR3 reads TGTGCCAGCAGTCCACTAGCGGCAAACCAAGAGACCCAGTACTTC. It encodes CASSPLAANQETQYF.

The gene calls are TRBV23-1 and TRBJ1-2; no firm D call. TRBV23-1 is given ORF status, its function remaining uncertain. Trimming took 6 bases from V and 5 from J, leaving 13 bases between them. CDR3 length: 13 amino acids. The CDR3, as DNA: TGCGCCAGCAGACCTTCCCCAGGTTATGGCTACACCTTC. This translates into CASRPSPGYGYTF.

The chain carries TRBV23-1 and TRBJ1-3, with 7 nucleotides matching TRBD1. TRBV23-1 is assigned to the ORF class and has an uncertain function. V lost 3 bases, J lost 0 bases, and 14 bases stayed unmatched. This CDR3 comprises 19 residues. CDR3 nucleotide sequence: TGCGCCAGCAGTCACTCGAACCCTGGGGGACAGAACTCTGGAAACACCATATATTTT. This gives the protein CASSHSNPGGQNSGNTIYF.

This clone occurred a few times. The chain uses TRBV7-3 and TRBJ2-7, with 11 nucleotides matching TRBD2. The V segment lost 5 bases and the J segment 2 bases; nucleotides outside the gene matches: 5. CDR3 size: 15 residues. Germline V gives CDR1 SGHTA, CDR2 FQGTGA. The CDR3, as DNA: TGTGCCAGCAGCAAGACTAGCGGGAAGACCTACGAGCAGTACTTC. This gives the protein CASSKTSGKTYEQYF.

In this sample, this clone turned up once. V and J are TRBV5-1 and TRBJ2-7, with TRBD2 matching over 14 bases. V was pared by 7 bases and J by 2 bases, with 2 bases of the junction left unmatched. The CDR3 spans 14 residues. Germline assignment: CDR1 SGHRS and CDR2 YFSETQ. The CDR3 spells CASGLAGGPYEQYF. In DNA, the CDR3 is TGCGCCAGCGGACTAGCGGGAGGCCCCTACGAGCAGTACTTC.

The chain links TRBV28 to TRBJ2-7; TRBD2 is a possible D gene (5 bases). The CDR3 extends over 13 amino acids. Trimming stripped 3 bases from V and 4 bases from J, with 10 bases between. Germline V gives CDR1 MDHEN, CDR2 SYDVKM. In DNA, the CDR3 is TGTGCCAGCAGTTTGGGAGTTCTGTACGAGCAGTACTTC. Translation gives CASSLGVLYEQYF.

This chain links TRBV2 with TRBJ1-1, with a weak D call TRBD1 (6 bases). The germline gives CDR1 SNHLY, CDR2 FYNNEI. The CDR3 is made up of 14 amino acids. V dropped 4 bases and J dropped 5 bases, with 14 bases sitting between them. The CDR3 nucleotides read TGTGCCAGCAGTGCTACCAGGGGATGGACTGAAGCTTTCTTT. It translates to CASSATRGWTEAFF.

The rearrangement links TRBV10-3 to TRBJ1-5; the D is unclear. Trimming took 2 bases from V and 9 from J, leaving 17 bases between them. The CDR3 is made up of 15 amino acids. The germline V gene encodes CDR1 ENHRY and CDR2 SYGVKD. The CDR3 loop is CAISEHGSRSAPQHF. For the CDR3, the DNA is TGTGCCATCAGTGAGCACGGGAGCAGAAGCGCGCCCCAGCATTTT.

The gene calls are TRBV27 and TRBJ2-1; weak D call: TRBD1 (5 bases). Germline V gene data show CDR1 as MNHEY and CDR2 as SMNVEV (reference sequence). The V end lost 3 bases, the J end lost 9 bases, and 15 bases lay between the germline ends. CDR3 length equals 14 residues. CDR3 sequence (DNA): TGTGCCAGCAGTTTCGGGCAGGGTCGCACTGAGCAGTTCTTC. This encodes CASSFGQGRTEQFF.

In DNA, the CDR3 is TGTGCCAGCAGCTTAGCGGGCCCCTCCTACGAGCAGTACTTC. Encoded protein: CASSLAGPSYEQYF. The V and J genes are TRBV7-9 and TRBJ2-7; D is ambiguous. The CDR3 sequence is 14 residues long. Germline loops: CDR1 SEHNR, CDR2 FQNEAQ (reference sequence). Trimming pared 0 bases from V and 0 bases from J, leaving 6 bases between.

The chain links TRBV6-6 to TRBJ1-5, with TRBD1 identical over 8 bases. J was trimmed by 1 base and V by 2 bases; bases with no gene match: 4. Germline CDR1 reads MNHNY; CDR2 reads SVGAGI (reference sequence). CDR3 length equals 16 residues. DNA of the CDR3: TGTGCCAGCAGTTACGGACGACAGGGGAGCAATCAGCCCCAGCATTTT. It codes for CASSYGRQGSNQPQHF.